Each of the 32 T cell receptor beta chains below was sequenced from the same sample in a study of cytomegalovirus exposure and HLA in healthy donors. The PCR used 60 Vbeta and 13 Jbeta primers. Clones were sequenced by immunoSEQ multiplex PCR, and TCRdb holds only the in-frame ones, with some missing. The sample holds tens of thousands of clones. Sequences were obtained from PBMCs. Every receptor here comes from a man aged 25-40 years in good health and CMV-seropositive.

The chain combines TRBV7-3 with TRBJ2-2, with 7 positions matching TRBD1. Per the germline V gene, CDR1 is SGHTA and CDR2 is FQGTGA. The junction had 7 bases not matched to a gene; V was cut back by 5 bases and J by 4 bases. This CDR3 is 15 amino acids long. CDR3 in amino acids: CASSNRQGSTGELFF. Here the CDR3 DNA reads TGTGCCAGCAGCAACAGACAGGGAAGCACCGGGGAGCTGTTTTTT.

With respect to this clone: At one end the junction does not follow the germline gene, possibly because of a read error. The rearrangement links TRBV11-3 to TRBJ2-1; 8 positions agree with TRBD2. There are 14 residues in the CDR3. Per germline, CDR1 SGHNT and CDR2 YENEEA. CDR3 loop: CASSSWEPTSGSVF. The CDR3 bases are TGTGCCAGCAGCTCTTGGGAGCCTACTAGCGGCTCGGTCTTC.

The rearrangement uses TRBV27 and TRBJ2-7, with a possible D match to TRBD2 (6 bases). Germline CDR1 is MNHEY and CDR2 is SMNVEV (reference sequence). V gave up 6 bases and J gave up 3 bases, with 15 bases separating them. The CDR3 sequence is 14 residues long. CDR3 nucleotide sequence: TGTGCCAGCAGACTAACTTCCGGGAGCTACGAGCAGTACTTC. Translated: CASRLTSGSYEQYF.

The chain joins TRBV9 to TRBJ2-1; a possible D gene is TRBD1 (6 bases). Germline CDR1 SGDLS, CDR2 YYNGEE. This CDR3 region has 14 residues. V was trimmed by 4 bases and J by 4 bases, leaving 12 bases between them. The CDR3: CASSPSGAYNEQFF. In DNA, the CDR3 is TGTGCCAGCAGCCCCTCAGGGGCATACAATGAGCAGTTCTTC.

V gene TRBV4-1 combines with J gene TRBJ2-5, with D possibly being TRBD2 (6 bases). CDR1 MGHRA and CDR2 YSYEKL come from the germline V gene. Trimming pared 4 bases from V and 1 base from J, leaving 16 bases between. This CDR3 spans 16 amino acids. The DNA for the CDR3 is TGCGCCAGCAGCCGTACATGGAGGGCACCCCAAGAGACCCAGTACTTC. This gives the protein CASSRTWRAPQETQYF.

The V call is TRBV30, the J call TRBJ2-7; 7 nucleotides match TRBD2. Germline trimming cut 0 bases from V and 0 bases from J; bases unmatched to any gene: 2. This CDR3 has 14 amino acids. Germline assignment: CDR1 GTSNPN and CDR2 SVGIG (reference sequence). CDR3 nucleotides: TGTGCCTGGAGTGTTACTAGCGACTCCTACGAGCAGTACTTC. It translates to CAWSVTSDSYEQYF. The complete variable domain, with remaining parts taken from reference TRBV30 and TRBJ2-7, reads SQTIHQWPATLVQPVGSPLSLECTVEGTSNPNLYWYRQAAGRGLQLLFYSVGIGQISSEVPQNLSASRPQDRQFILSSKKLLLSDSGFYLCAWSVTSDSYEQYFGPGTRLTVT.

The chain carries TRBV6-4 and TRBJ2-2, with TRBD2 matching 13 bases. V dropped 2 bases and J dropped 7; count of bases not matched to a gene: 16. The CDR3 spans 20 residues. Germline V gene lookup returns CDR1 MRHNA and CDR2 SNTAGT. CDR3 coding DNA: TGTGCCAGCAGTGACCCTTATAAGGTGGGACTAGCGGGAAAGGTCGGGGAGCTGTTTTTT. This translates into CASSDPYKVGLAGKVGELFF.

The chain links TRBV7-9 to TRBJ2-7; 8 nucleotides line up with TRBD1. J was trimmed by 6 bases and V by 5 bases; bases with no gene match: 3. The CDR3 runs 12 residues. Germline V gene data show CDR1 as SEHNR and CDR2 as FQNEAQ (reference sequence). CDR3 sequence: CASSPTGAEQYF. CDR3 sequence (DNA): TGTGCCAGCAGCCCGACAGGGGCCGAGCAGTACTTC.

The CDR3 bases are TGTGCCAGCAGTGGCCCGGGGAGGGGGTCATCCGCCGGGGAGCTGTTTTTT. Encoded protein: CASSGPGRGSSAGELFF. The chain employs TRBV2 and TRBJ2-2; D perhaps matches TRBD2 (7 bases). This CDR3 region has 17 residues. Germline V CDR1 and CDR2: SNHLY, FYNNEI. With 4 bases removed from V and 6 bases from J, the gap between germline ends came to 21 bases.

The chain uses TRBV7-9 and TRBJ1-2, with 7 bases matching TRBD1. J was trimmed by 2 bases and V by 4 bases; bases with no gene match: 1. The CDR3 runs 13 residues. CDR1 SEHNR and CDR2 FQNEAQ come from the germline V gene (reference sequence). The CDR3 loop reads CASSWTGNYGYTF. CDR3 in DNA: TGTGCCAGCAGCTGGACAGGAAACTATGGCTACACCTTC.

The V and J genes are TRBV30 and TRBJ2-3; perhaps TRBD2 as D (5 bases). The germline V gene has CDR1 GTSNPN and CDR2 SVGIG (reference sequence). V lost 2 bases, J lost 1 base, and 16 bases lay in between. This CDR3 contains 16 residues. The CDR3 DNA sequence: TGTGCCTGGAGTATAAAATATGAGGGTCGCACAGATACGCAGTATTTT. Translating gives CAWSIKYEGRTDTQYF.

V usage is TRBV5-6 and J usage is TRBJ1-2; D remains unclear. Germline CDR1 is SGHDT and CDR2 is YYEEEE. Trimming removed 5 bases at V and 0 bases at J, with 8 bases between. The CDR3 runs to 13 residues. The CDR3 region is CASRTGTNYGYTF. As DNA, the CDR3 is TGTGCCAGCAGAACGGGAACTAACTATGGCTACACCTTC.

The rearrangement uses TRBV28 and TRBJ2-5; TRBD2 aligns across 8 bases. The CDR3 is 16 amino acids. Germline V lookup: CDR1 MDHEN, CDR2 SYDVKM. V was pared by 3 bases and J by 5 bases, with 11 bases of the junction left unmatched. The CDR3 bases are TGTGCCAGCAGTTTTATGTCGGCGGGGGGACTCGAGACCCAGTACTTC. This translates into CASSFMSAGGLETQYF.

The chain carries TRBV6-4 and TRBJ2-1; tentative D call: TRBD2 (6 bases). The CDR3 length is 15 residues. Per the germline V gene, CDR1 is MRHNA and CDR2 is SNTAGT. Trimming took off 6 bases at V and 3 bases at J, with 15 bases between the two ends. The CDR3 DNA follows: TGTGCCAGCAGAGCGGGCCAAGGGGTCTACAATGAGCAGTTCTTC. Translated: CASRAGQGVYNEQFF.

CDR3: CASSFAGEGYEQYF. The CDR3 region has the DNA TGTGCCAGCAGCTTCGCGGGAGAGGGCTACGAGCAGTACTTC. V is TRBV11-2 and J is TRBJ2-7; TRBD2 matches 7 bases. This CDR3 comprises 14 residues. In germline, CDR1 is SGHAT, CDR2 FQNNGV. With V trimmed by 3 bases and J by 3 bases, 5 bases remained unmatched.

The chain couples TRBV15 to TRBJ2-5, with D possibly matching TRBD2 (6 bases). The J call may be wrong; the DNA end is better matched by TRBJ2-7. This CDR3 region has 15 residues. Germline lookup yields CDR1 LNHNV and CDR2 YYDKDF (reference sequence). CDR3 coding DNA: TGTGCCACCAGCAGAGGCGGGGATTTGTCCTACGAGCAGTACTTC. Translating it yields CATSRGGDLSYEQYF.

CDR3 amino acids: CASSLARASGYQETQYF. CDR3 bases: TGTGCCAGCAGCTTAGCGCGGGCTAGCGGGTACCAAGAGACCCAGTACTTC. This sequence joins TRBV11-1 and TRBJ2-5; 8 positions match TRBD2. Germline CDR1 reads SGHAT; CDR2 reads FQDESV (reference sequence). Losses at the gene ends were 0 bases for V and 0 bases for J; bases not matched to a gene: 6. This CDR3 has 17 amino acids.

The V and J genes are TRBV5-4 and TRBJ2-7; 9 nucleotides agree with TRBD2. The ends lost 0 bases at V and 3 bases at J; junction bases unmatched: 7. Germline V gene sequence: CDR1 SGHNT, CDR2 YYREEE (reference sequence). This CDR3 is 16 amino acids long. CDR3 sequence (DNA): TGTGCCAGCAGCTTGGGGGGCAGGACTAGCGTCTACGAGCAGTACTTC. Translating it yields CASSLGGRTSVYEQYF.

The CDR3 region has the DNA TGTGCCAGCAGTGAAACTAGCTCGACCTCCTACGAGCAGTACTTC. Translation: CASSETSSTSYEQYF. This sequence joins TRBV25-1 and TRBJ2-7; D is perhaps TRBD2 (6 bases). Germline CDR1 MGHDK, CDR2 SYGVNS. Trimming removed 2 bases from V and 0 bases from J, with 11 bases in between. The CDR3 sequence is 15 residues long.

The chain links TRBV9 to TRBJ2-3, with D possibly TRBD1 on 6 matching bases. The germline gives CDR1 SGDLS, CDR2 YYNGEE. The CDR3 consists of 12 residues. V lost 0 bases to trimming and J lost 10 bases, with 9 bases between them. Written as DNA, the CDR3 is TGTGCCAGCAGCGTAGTCAGGGGAGCGCAGTATTTT. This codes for CASSVVRGAQYF.

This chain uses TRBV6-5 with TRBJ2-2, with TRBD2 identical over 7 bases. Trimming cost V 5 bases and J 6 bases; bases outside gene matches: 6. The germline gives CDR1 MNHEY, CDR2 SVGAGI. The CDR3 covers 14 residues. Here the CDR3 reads CASSEGGGAGELFF. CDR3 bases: TGTGCCAGCAGTGAAGGCGGGGGAGCCGGGGAGCTGTTTTTT.

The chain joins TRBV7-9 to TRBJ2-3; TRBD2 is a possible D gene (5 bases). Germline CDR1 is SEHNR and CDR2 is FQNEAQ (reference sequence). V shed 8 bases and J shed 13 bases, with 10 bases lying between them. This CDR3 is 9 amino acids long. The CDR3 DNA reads TGTGCCAGCGCGGGTGGGGAGTATTTT. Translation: CASAGGEYF.

The CDR3 spells CASSWTSWGVETQYF. Written as DNA, the CDR3 is TGTGCCAGCAGTTGGACTAGCTGGGGGGTAGAGACCCAGTACTTC. The chain carries TRBV28 and TRBJ2-5, with 8 positions matching TRBD2. Germline V gives CDR1 MDHEN, CDR2 SYDVKM. Trimming cost V 4 bases and J 4 bases; bases outside gene matches: 8. The CDR3 covers 15 residues.

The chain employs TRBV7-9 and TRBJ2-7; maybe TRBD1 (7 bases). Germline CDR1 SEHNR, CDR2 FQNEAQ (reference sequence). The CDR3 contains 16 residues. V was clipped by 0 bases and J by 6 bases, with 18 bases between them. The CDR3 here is CASSLARGGGAGEQYF. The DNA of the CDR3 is TGTGCCAGCAGCTTAGCGCGAGGAGGGGGCGCGGGCGAGCAGTACTTC.

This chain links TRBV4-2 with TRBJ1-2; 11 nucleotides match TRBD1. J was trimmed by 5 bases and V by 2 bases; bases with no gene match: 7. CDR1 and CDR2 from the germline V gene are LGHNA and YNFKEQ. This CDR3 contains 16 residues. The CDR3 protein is CASSQPRDRGFYGYTF. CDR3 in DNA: TGTGCCAGCAGCCAACCCCGGGACAGGGGGTTTTATGGCTACACCTTC.

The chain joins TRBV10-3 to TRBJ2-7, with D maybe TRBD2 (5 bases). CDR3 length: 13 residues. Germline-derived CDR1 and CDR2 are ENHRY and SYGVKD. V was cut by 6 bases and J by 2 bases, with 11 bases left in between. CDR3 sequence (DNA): TGTGCCATCAGGGAAGGACTCGCCTACGAGCAGTACTTC. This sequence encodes CAIREGLAYEQYF.

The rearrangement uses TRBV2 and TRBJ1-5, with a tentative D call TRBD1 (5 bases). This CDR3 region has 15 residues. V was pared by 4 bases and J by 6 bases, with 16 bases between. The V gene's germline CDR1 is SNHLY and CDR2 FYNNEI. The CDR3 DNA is TGTGCCAGCAGTGTCGAAGGGGATCGGAGTCAGCCCCAGCATTTT. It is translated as CASSVEGDRSQPQHF.

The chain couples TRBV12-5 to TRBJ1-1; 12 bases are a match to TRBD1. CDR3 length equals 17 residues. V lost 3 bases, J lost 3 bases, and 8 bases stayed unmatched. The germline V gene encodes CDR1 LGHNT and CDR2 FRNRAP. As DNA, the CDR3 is TGTGCTAGTGGTTTATCTCACGGGACAGGGGGCTACACTGAAGCTTTCTTT. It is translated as CASGLSHGTGGYTEAFF.

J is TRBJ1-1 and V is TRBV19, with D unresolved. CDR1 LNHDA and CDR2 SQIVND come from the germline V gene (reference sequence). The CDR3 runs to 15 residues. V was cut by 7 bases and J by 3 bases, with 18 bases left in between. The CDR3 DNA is TGTGCCAGTACGCTCCCCGGACGGAGGGACACTGAAGCTTTCTTT. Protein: CASTLPGRRDTEAFF. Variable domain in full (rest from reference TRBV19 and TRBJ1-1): DGGITQSPKYLFRKEGQNVTLSCEQNLNHDAMYWYRQDPGQGLRLIYYSQIVNDFQKGDIAEGYSVSREKKESFPLTVTSAQKNPTAFYLCASTLPGRRDTEAFFGQGTRLTVV.

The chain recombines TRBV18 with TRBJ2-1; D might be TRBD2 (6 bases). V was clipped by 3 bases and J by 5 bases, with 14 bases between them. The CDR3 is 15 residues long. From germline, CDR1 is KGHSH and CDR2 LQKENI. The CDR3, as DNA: TGTGCCAGCTCACCCGAGCGGGTCCCCAACAATGAGCAGTTCTTC. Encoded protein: CASSPERVPNNEQFF.

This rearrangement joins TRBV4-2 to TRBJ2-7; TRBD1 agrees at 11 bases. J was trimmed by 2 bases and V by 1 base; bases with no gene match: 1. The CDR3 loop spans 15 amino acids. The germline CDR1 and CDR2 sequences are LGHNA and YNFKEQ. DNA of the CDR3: TGTGCCAGCAGCCAAGGGACAGGGGGCGCCTACGAGCAGTACTTC. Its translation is CASSQGTGGAYEQYF.

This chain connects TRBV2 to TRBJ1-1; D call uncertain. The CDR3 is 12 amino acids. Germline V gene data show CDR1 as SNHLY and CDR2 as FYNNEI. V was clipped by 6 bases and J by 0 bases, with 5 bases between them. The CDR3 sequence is CASREVNTEAFF. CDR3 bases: TGTGCCAGCAGGGAGGTGAACACTGAAGCTTTCTTT. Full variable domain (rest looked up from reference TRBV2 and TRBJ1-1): EPEVTQTPSHQVTQMGQEVILRCVPISNHLYFYWYRQILGQKVEFLVSFYNNEISEKSEIFDDQFSVERPDGSNFTLKIRSTKLEDSAMYFCASREVNTEAFFGQGTRLTVV.